The sequence of this T cell receptor (beta chain) was determined in a study of blood T cell repertoires in COVID-19. Study details: Samples representing acute and convalescent COVID-19 were sourced from the United States, Italy and Spain.

This table comes from immunoSEQ multiplex PCR, and its TCRdb copy is limited to in-frame clones, with some not included. This sample has around 88,000 clones, with about 88% found just once. V shed 7 bases and J 8 bases; nucleotides not matched to a gene: 8. CDR3 length equals 13 residues. Germline-derived CDR1 and CDR2 are SNHLY and FYNNEI. J is TRBJ2-3 and V is TRBV2, with 8 bases identical to TRBD1. The TCR comes from an elderly woman with acute or convalescent COVID-19. Source material: peripheral blood. The CDR3 protein is CASTQGAIGTQYF. CDR3 in DNA: TGTGCCAGCACGCAGGGGGCGATCGGTACGCAGTATTTT.